The 7 T cell receptor beta chains below come from one sample, sequenced in a study of blood T cell repertoires in COVID-19. Produced via immunoSEQ multiplex PCR; TCRdb's table is partial and in-frame only. The sample holds about 300,000 clones, approximately 88% seen once. The sample comprised peripheral blood. These TCRs come from a woman aged 25 to 39 who had recovered from COVID-19.

The J gene is TRBJ2-1, the V gene TRBV28; a weak D match, TRBD2 (6 bases). There are 15 residues in the CDR3. Trimming left V 5 bases short and J 3 bases short, with 14 bases between. The V gene's germline CDR1 is MDHEN and CDR2 SYDVKM. CDR3 coding DNA: TGTGCCAGCAGTCCCAGACTAGACAGCTACAATGAGCAGTTCTTC. It translates to CASSPRLDSYNEQFF.

The chain couples TRBV30 to TRBJ2-3; 9 positions match TRBD1. With 1 base clipped from V and 6 bases from J, the junction kept 5 bases outside the gene matches. This CDR3 has 14 amino acids. Germline V gives CDR1 GTSNPN, CDR2 SVGIG (reference sequence). CDR3 loop: CAWSAGQGYDTQYF. The CDR3 nucleotides are TGTGCCTGGAGTGCGGGACAGGGTTACGATACGCAGTATTTT. Full variable domain (rest looked up from reference TRBV30 and TRBJ2-3): SQTIHQWPATLVQPVGSPLSLECTVEGTSNPNLYWYRQAAGRGLQLLFYSVGIGQISSEVPQNLSASRPQDRQFILSSKKLLLSDSGFYLCAWSAGQGYDTQYFGPGTRLTVL.

The chain employs TRBV5-1 and TRBJ1-1, with 11 bases that match TRBD1. The germline gives CDR1 SGHRS, CDR2 YFSETQ. This CDR3 contains 15 residues. V shed 2 bases, J shed 6 bases, and the junction held 6 bases outside the gene matches. CDR3 residues: CASSLSGTGGSEAFF. The CDR3 DNA reads TGCGCCAGCAGCTTATCCGGGACAGGGGGGTCTGAAGCTTTCTTT.

The chain combines TRBV2 with TRBJ2-5; 10 bases agree with TRBD2. Germline values: CDR1 SNHLY, CDR2 FYNNEI. The CDR3 spans 15 residues. V gave up 3 bases and J gave up 7 bases; unmatched junction bases: 8. CDR3 in amino acids: CASSELAGVLGTQYF. CDR3 sequence (DNA): TGTGCCAGCAGTGAGCTAGCGGGGGTTCTCGGGACCCAGTACTTC.

The chain recombines TRBV6-5 with TRBJ2-7, with TRBD2 matching over 8 bases. From germline, CDR1 is MNHEY and CDR2 SVGAGI. The J segment lost 5 bases and the V segment lost 6 bases, leaving 12 bases of the junction unmatched. CDR3 length equals 15 residues. DNA of the CDR3: TGTGCCAGCAGACCCGGGGGGGCCGTAAATCACGAGCAGTACTTC. Its protein product is CASRPGGAVNHEQYF.

This clone showed up just once. The chain has TRBV9 and TRBJ2-7, with TRBD1 identical over 7 bases. CDR1 is SGDLS and CDR2 is YYNGEE in the germline V gene. Trimming at V came to 4 bases and at J to 1 base, leaving 5 bases not matched to a gene. The CDR3 covers 14 residues. CDR3 in DNA: TGTGCCAGCAGCAGATGGGACAGTTCCTACGAGCAGTACTTC. Its translation is CASSRWDSSYEQYF.

V is TRBV18 and J is TRBJ1-5, with D unresolved. V dropped 3 bases and J dropped 4 bases, with 4 bases sitting between them. CDR1 and CDR2 from the germline V gene are KGHSH and LQKENI. The CDR3 has 12 amino acids. CDR3 sequence (DNA): TGTGCCAGCTCACCGAGAAATCAGCCCCAGCATTTT. Translation: CASSPRNQPQHF.